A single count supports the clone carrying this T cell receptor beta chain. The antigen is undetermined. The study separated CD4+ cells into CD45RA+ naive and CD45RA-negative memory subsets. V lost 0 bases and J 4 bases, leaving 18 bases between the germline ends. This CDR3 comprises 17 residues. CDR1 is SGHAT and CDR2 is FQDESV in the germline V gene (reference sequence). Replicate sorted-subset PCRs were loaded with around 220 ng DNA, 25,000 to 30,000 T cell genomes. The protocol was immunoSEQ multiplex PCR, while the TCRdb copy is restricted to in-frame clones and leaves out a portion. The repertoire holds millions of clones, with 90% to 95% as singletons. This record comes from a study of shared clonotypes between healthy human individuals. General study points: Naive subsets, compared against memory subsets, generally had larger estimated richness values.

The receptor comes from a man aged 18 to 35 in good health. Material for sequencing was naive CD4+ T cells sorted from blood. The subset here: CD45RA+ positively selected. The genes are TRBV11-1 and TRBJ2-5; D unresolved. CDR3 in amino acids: CASSLARTAGLGETQYF. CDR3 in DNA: TGTGCCAGCAGCTTAGCGCGGACGGCCGGGCTTGGAGAGACCCAGTACTTC.